This T cell receptor (beta chain) was found in a study of beta chain features in type 1 diabetes. General study points: There was a possibility that cDNA sequencing over-represented cells with high TCR expression. Possible PCR preference for shorter templates applied equally to patients and controls. There were fewer insertions and more deletions at the VDJ junctions of type 1 diabetes patients.

The germline gives CDR1 SGHAT, CDR2 FQNNGV. The CDR3 covers 14 residues. The trim removed 9 bases at V and 7 bases at J, leaving 11 bases unmatched. Expressed TCRB transcripts were sequenced after all isolated RNA was converted to cDNA. Assay used: immunoSEQ multiplex PCR; TCRdb lists only in-frame clones, some missing. The sample contains about 620,000 clones, less than 20% of which appear only once. This clone has more than one count but fewer than ten. Its antigen is currently unknown. Each population that was sorted was more than 98% pure. The chain recombines TRBV11-2 with TRBJ2-2, with 7 positions matching TRBD1. Sequenced: naive CD4+ T cells from blood. The TCR sequence derives from a man between 18 and 35 years old in good health. CDR3 in DNA: TGTGCCAGTCGCAGTGACAGGGAGAACGGGGAGCTGTTTTTT. Its translation: CASRSDRENGELFF. Complete variable domain (other parts from reference TRBV11-2 and TRBJ2-2): EAGVAQSPRYKIIEKRQSVAFWCNPISGHATLYWYQQILGQGPKLLIQFQNNGVVDDSQLPKDRFSAERLKGVDSTLKIQPAKLEDSAVYLCASRSDRENGELFFGEGSRLTVL.